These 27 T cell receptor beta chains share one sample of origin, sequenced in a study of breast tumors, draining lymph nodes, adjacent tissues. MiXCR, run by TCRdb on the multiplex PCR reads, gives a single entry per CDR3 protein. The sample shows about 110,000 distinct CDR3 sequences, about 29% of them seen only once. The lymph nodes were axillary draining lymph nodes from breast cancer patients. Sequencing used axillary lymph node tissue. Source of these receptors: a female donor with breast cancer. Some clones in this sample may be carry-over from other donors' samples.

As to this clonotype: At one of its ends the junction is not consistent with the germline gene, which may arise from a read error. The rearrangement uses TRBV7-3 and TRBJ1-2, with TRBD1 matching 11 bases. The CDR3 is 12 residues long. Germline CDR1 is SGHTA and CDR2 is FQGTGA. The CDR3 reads CASSLGQGALDF. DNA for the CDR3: TGTGCCAGCAGCTTAGGACAGGGGGCCTTGGACTTC.

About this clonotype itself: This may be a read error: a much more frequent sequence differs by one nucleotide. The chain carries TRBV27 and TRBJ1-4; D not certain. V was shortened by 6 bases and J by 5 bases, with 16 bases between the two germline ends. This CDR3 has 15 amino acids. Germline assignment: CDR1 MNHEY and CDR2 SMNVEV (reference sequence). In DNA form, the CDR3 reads TGTGCCAGCAGAGGCTCCGGGCAGCAGAATGAAAAACTGTTTTTT. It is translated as CASRGSGQQNEKLFF.

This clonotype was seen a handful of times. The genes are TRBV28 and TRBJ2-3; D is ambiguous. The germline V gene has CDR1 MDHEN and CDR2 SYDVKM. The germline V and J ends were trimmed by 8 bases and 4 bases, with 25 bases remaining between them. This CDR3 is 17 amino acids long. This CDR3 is CASRLRVSAVLPDTQYF. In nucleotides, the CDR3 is TGTGCCAGCCGCCTTAGGGTGTCAGCCGTACTCCCAGATACGCAGTATTTT.

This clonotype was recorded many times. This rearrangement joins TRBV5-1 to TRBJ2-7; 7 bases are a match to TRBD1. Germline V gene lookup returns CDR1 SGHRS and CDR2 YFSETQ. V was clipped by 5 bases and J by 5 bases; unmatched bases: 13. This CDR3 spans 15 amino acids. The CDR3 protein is CASSSGGHYLDEQYF. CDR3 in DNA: TGCGCCAGCAGTTCAGGGGGTCACTACCTGGACGAGCAGTACTTC.

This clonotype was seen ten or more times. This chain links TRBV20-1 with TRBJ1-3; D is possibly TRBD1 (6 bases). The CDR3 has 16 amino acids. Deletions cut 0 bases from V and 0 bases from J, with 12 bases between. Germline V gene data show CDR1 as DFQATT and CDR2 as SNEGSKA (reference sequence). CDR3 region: CSARDPGRGSGNTIYF. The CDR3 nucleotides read TGCAGTGCTAGAGATCCGGGCAGGGGCTCTGGAAACACCATATATTTT.

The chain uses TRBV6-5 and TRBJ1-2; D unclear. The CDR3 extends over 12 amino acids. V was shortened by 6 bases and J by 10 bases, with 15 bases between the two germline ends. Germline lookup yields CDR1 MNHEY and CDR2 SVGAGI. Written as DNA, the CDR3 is TGTGCCAGCAGCCCCAACAGCTGTGTCTACACCTTC. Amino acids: CASSPNSCVYTF.

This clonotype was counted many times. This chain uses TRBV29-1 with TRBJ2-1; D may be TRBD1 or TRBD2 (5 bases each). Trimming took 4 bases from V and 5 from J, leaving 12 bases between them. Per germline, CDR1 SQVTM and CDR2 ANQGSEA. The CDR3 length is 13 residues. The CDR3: CSVGWGIDNEQFF. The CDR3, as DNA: TGCAGCGTTGGTTGGGGGATAGACAATGAGCAGTTCTTC.

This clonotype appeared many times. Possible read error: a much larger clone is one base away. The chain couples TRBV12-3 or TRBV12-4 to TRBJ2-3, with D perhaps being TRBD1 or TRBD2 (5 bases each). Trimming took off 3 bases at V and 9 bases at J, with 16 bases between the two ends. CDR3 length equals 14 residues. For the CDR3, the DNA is TGTGCCAGCAGTTTCCGAGGGGCACAGATAACGCAGTATTTT. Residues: CASSFRGAQITQYF.

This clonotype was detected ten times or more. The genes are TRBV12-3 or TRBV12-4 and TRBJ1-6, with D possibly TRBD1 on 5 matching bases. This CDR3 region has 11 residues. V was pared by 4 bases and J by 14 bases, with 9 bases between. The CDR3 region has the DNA TGTGCCAGCAGTTCCACAGGTACCCTCCACTTT. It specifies CASSSTGTLHF.

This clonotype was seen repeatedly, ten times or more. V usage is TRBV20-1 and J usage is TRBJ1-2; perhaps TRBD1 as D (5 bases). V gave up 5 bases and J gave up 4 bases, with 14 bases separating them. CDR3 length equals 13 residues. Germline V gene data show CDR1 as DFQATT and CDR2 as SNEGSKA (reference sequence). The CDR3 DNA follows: TGCAGTGCTTATGACAGAAACACCTATGGCTACACCTTC. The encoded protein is CSAYDRNTYGYTF.

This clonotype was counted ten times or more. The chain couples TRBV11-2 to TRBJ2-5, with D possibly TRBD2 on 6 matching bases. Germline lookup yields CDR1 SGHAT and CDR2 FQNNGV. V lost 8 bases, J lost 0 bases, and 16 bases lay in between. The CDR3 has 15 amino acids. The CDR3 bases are TGTGCCAGCCGGGGCGGGGTAGGGTACCAAGAGACCCAGTACTTC. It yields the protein CASRGGVGYQETQYF.

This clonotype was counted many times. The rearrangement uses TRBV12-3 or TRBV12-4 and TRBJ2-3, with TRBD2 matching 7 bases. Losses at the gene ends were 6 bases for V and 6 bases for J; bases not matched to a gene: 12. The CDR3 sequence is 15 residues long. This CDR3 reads CASSSLAPGGDTQYF. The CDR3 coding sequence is TGTGCCAGCAGCTCACTAGCTCCGGGGGGTGATACGCAGTATTTT.

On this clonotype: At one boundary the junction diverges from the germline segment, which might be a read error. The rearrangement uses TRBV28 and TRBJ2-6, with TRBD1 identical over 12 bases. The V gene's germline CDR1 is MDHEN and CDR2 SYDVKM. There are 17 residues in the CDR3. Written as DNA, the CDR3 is TGTGCCAGCAGTTCGGGACAGGGGGCGGGAGGGGCCAACGCCCTGACTTTC. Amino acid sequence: CASSSGQGAGGANALTF.

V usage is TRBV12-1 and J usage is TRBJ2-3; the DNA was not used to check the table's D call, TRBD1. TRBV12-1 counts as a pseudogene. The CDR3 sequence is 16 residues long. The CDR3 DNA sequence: TGTGCCAGCAGCTCCCCCCAGGGGGGTACAAGGTATACGCAGTATTTT. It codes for CASSSPQGGTRYTQYF.

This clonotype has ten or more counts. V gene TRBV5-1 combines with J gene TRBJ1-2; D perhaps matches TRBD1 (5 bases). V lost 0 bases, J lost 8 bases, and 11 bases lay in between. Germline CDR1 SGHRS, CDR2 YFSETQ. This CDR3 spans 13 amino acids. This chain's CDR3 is CASSLAMGLGYTF. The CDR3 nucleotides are TGCGCCAGCAGCTTGGCTATGGGGCTCGGCTACACCTTC. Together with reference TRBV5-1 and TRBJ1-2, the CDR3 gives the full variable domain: KAGVTQTPRYLIKTRGQQVTLSCSPISGHRSVSWYQQTPGQGLQFLFEYFSETQRNKGNFPGRFSGRQFSNSRSEMNVSTLELGDSALYLCASSLAMGLGYTFGSGTRLTVV.

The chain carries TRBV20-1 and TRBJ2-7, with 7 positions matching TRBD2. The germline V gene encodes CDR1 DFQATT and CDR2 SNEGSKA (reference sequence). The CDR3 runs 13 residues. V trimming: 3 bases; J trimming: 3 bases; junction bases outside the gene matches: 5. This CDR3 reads CSASGRPFYEQYF. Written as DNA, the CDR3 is TGCAGTGCTAGCGGGAGGCCGTTCTACGAGCAGTACTTC.

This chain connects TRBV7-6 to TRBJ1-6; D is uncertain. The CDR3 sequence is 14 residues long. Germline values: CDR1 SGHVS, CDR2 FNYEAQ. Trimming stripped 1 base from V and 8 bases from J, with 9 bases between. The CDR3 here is CASSLGPNYSPLHF. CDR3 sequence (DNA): TGTGCCAGCAGCTTAGGCCCGAACTATTCACCCCTCCACTTT.

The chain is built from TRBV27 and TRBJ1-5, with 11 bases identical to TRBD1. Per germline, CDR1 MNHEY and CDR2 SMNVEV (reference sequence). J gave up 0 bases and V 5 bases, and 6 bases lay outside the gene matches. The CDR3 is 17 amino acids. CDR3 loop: CASSPGTGGYSNQPQHF. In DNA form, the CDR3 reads TGTGCCAGCAGTCCCGGGACAGGGGGATATAGCAATCAGCCCCAGCATTTT.

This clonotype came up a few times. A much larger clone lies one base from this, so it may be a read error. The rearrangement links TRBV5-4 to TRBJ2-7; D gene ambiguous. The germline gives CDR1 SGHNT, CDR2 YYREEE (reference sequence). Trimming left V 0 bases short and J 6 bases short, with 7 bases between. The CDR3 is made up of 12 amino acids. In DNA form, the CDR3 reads TGTGCCAGCAGCTTGGGTCACTCCGAGCAGTACTTC. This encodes CASSLGHSEQYF. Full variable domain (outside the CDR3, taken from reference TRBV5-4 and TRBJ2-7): ETGVTQSPTHLIKTRGQQVTLRCSSQSGHNTVSWYQQALGQGPQFIFQYYREEENGRGNFPPRFSGLQFPNYSSELNVNALELDDSALYLCASSLGHSEQYFGPGTRLTVT.

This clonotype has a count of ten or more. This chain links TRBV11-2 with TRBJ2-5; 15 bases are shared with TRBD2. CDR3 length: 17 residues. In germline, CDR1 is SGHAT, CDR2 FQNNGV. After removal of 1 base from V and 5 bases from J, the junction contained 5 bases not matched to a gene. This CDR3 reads CASSLGTSGRAWETQYF. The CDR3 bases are TGTGCCAGCAGCTTAGGGACTAGCGGGAGGGCCTGGGAGACCCAGTACTTC.

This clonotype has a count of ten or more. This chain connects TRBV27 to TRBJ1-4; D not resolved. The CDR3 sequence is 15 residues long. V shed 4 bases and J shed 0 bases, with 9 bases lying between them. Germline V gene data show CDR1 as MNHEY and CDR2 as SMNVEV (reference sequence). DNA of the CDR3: TGTGCCAGCAGTTCTTACGTTGCAACTAATGAAAAACTGTTTTTT. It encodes CASSSYVATNEKLFF.

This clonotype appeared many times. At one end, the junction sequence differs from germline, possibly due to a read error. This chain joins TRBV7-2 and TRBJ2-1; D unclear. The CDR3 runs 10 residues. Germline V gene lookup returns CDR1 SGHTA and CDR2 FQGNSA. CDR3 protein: CASSSPGPSF. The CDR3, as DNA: TGTGCCAGCAGCTCACCCGGCCCGTCCTTC.

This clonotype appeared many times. The CDR3 DNA is TGCAGCGTAGCGGGAGGAACCTACAATGAGCAGTTCTTC. Its protein is CSVAGGTYNEQFF. This chain connects TRBV29-1 to TRBJ2-1; 9 bases fit TRBD2. The germline CDR1 and CDR2 sequences are SQVTM and ANQGSEA. The CDR3 has 13 residues. Germline trimming cut 6 bases from V and 2 bases from J; bases unmatched to any gene: 2.

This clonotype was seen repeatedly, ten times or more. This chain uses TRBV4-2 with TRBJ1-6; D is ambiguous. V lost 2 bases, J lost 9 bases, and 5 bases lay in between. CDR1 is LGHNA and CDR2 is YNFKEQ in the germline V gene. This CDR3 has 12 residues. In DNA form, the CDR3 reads TGTGCCAGCAGCCAACTTGGTTCACCCCTCCACTTT. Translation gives CASSQLGSPLHF.

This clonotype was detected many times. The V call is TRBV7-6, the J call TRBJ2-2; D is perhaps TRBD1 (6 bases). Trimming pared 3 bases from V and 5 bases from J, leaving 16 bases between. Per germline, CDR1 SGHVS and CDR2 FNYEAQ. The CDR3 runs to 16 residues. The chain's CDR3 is CASSFLSQGSTGELFF. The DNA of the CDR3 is TGTGCCAGCAGCTTTCTTTCCCAGGGGTCGACCGGGGAGCTGTTTTTT.

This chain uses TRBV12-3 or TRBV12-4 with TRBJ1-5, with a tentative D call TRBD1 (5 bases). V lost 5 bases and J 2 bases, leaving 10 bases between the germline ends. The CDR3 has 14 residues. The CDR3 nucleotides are TGTGCCAGCAGTGACGGAGGGGGCAATCAGCCCCAGCATTTT. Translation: CASSDGGGNQPQHF.

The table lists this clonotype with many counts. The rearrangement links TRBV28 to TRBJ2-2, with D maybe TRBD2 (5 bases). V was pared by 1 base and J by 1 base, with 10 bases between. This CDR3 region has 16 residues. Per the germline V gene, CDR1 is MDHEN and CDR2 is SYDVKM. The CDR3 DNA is TGTGCCAGCAGTTTATATGCGGGCCGGAACACCGGGGAGCTGTTTTTT. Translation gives CASSLYAGRNTGELFF.